This T cell receptor (beta chain) was sequenced for a study of a mutant IDH1 vaccine in newly diagnosed glioma. Study at large: Treated individuals were roughly 62% male and about 40% female, averaging approximately 40 years of age. Those enrolled had earlier been treated with radiotherapy, temozolomide, or both, mostly both.

The table came from immunoSEQ multiplex PCR; TCRdb's copy has only in-frame clones and leaves some out. The sample consists of about 67,000 clones, 80% to 90% of them appearing once. Time point specified: baseline, week 1 (first vaccination visit). Treatment given: pre-vaccination baseline after standard-of-care therapy. Material: peripheral blood mononuclear cells (PBMCs), obtained from a glioma patient treated with radiotherapy, temozolomide or both. The sequence derives from a young woman with glioma. Some clones in this sample may be carry-over from other donors' samples.

The CDR3 DNA is TGCGCCAGCAGCCAACCCGACCGGGATGAGGAGACCCAGTACTTC. Translated: CASSQPDRDEETQYF. The V call is TRBV4-3, the J call TRBJ2-5; maybe TRBD2 (5 bases). Germline values: CDR1 LGHNA, CDR2 YSLEER. V lost 2 bases and J 5 bases, leaving 15 bases between the germline ends. CDR3 length equals 15 residues.